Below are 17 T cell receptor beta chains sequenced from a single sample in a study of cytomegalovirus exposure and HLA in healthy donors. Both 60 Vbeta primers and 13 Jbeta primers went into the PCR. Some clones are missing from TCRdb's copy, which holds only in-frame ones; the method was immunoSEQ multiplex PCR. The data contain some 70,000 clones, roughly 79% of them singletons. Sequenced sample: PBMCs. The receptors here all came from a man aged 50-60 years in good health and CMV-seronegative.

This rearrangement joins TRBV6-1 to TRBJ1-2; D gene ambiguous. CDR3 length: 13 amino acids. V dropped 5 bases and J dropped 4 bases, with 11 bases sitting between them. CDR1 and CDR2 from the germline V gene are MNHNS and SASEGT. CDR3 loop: CASSPTPVYGYTF. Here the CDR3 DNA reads TGTGCCAGCAGTCCGACACCAGTCTATGGCTACACCTTC.

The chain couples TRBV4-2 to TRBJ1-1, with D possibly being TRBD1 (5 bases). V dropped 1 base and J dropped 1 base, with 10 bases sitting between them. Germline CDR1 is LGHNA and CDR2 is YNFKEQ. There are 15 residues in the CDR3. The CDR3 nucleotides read TGTGCCAGCAGCCAAGGGGCTAGGGGGAACACTGAAGCTTTCTTT. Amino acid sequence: CASSQGARGNTEAFF.

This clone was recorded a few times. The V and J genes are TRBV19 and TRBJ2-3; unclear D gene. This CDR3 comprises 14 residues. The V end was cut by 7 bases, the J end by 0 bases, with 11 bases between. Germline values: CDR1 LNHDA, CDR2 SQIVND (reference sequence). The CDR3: CASKFTQSTDTQYF. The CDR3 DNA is TGTGCCAGTAAGTTCACTCAAAGCACAGATACGCAGTATTTT.

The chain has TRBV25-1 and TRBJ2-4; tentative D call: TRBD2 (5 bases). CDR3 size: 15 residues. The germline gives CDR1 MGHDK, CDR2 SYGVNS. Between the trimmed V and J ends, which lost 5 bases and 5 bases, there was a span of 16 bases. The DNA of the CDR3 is TGTGCCAGCAGTATTGGGTCGAGCGGCCAAAACATTCAGTACTTC. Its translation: CASSIGSSGQNIQYF.

Written as DNA, the CDR3 is TGTGCTAGTGGTTCCCTAGCAGCAGATACGCAGTATTTT. It yields the protein CASGSLAADTQYF. The chain is built from TRBV12-5 and TRBJ2-3, with D possibly being TRBD2 (5 bases). Trimming removed 4 bases at V and 4 bases at J, with 9 bases between. In germline, CDR1 is LGHNT, CDR2 FRNRAP. This CDR3 region has 13 residues.

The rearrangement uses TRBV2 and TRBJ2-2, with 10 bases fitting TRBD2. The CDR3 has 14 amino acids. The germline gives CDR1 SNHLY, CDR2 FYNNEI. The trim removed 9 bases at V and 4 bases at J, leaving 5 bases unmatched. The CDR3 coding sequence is TGTGCCAGTGTAGGACTAGCGGTCACCGGGGAGCTGTTTTTT. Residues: CASVGLAVTGELFF.

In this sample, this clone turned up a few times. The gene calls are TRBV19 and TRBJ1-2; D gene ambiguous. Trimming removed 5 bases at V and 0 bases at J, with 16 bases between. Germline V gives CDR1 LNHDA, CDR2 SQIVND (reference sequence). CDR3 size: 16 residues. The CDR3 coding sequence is TGTGCCAGTAGTCGGCAGCCGCAACTAACTAACTATGGCTACACCTTC. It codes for CASSRQPQLTNYGYTF.

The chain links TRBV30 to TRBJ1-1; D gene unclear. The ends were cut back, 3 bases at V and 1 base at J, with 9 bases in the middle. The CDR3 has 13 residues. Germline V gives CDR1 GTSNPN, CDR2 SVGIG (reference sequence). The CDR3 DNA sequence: TGTGCCTGGAGGAGACAACAGAACACTGAAGCTTTCTTT. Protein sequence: CAWRRQQNTEAFF.

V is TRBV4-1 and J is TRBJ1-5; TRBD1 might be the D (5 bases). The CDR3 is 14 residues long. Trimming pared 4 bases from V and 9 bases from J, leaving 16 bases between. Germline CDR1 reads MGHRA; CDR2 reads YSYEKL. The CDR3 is CASSPYSGDLPQHF. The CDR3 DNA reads TGCGCCAGCAGCCCGTACTCGGGGGACTTGCCCCAGCATTTT.

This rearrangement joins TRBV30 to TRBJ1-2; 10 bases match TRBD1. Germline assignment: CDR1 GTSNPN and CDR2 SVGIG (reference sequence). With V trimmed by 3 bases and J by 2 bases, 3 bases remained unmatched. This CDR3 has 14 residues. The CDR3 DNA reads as TGTGCCTGGAGCCGGGACAGGGGAAACTATGGCTACACCTTC. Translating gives CAWSRDRGNYGYTF.

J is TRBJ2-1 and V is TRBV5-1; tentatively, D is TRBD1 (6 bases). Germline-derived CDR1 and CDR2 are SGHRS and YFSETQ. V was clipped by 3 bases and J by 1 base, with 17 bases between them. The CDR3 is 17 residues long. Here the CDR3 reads CASSSNPGTSSYNEQFF. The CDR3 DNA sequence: TGCGCCAGCAGCTCCAATCCCGGGACATCTTCCTACAATGAGCAGTTCTTC.

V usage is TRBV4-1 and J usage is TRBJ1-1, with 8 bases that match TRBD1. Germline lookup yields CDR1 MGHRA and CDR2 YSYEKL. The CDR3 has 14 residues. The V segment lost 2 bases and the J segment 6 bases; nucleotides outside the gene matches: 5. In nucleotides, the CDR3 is TGCGCCAGCAGCCAATGGACAGGGAAGGCTGAAGCTTTCTTT. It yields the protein CASSQWTGKAEAFF.

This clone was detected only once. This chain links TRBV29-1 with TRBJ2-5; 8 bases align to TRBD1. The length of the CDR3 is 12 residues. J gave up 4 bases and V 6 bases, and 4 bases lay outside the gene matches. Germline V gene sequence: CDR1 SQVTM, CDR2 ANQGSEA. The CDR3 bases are TGCAGCGTCAAGACAGGGGCAGAGACCCAGTACTTC. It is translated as CSVKTGAETQYF.

CDR3 DNA: TGTGCCAGCAGCTTCTTTTCCGGGACTAATACTGGGGCCAACGTCCTGACTTTC. The encoded protein is CASSFFSGTNTGANVLTF. The chain combines TRBV5-6 with TRBJ2-6, with 7 bases lining up with TRBD2. Unmatched junction bases numbered 10, after V lost 2 bases and J lost 2 bases. The CDR3 runs to 18 residues. Germline V gene lookup returns CDR1 SGHDT and CDR2 YYEEEE.

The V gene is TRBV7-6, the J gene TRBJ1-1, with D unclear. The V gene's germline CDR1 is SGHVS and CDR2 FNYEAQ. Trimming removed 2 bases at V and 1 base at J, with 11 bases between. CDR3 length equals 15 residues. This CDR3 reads CASSLFHGENTEAFF. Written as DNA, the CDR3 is TGTGCCAGCAGCTTATTCCACGGGGAGAACACTGAAGCTTTCTTT.

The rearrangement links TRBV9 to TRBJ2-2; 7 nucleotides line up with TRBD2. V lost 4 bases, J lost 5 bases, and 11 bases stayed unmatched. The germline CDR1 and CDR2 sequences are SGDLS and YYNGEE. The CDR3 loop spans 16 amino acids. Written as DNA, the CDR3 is TGTGCCAGCAGCTCCCGGGGAGCGGGGTTGACCGGGGAGCTGTTTTTT. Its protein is CASSSRGAGLTGELFF.

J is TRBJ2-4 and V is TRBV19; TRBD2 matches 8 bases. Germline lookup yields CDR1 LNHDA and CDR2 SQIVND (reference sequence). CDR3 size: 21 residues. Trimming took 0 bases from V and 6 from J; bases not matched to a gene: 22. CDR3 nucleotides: TGTGCCAGTAGTATAGATCTAAAACCGAGACTAGCGATCATAGAGGGAAACATTCAGTACTTC. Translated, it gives CASSIDLKPRLAIIEGNIQYF.